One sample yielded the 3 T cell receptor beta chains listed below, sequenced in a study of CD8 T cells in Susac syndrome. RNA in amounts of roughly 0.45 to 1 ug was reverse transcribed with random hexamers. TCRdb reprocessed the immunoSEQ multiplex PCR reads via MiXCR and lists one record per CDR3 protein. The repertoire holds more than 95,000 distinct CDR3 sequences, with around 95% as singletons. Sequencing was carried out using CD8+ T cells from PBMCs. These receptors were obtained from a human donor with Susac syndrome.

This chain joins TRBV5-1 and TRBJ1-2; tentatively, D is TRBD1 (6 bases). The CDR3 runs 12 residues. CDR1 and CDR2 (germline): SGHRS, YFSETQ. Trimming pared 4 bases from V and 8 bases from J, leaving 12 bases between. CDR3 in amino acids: CASSRDTWGYTF. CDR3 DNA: TGCGCCAGCAGCAGGGACACGTGGGGCTACACCTTC.

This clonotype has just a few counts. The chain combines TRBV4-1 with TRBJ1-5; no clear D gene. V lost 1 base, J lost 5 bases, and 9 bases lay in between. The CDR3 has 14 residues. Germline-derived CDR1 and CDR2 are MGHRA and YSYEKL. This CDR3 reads CASSQVLVYQPQHF. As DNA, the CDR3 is TGCGCCAGCAGCCAAGTTCTTGTGTATCAGCCCCAGCATTTT.

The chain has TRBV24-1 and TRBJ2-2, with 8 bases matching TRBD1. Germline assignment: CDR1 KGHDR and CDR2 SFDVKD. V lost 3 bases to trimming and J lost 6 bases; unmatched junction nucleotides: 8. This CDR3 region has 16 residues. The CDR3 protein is CATSDPTQGAAGELFF. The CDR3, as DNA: TGTGCCACCAGTGATCCCACTCAGGGGGCGGCCGGGGAGCTGTTTTTT.